This is a list of T cell receptor beta chains from one sample in a study of T cell responses to AZD1222 COVID-19 vaccine. TCRdb keeps only in-frame clones here, not all; method: immunoSEQ multiplex PCR. Of 120,000 or so clones detected, around 92% appear once; the ten largest clones hold 0.85% to 1.3%. The sample consisted of peripheral blood, taken on day 0 of AZD1222 vaccination. Receptors originate from an adult in good health. Both conserved end residues are part of each CDR3. Each record gives: J gene, clone size, D gene, V gene, CDR3 DNA, CDR3 protein. A D gene is named only where the DNA matches it firmly. Not all rows give a size; the values are once, few, many and, for expanded clones, a class.

j_call: TRBJ1-5; clone_size: once; d_call: -; v_call: TRBV28; cdr3_nt: TGTGCCAGCAGTCCCCCGAGTCGAACTCAGCCCCAGCATTTT; cdr3_aa: CASSPPSRTQPQHF
j_call: TRBJ1-5; clone_size: -; d_call: -; v_call: TRBV29-1; cdr3_nt: TGCAGCGTTGCGTGGCAGGATGGCAATCAGCCCCAGCATTTT; cdr3_aa: CSVAWQDGNQPQHF
j_call: TRBJ2-1; clone_size: -; d_call: -; v_call: TRBV5-1; cdr3_nt: TGCGCCGTCACTAACGGCCTACCTTCCCACAATGAGCAGTTCTTC; cdr3_aa: CAVTNGLPSHNEQFF
j_call: TRBJ1-1; clone_size: -; d_call: -; v_call: TRBV13; cdr3_nt: TGTGCCAGCAGCTCCGGTATGGTAGCTTTCTTT; cdr3_aa: CASSSGMVAFF
j_call: TRBJ2-1; clone_size: -; d_call: -; v_call: TRBV5-1; cdr3_nt: TGCGCCAGCAGCTTGTCAGGACTCCCTGGGAATGAGCAGTTCTTC; cdr3_aa: CASSLSGLPGNEQFF
j_call: TRBJ2-5; clone_size: -; d_call: -; v_call: TRBV4-2; cdr3_nt: TGTGCCAGCAGCCAAGAGGTAGGGGGGTTAGCGGGCCCCCAAGAGACCCAGTACTTC; cdr3_aa: CASSQEVGGLAGPQETQYF
j_call: TRBJ1-5; clone_size: once; d_call: -; v_call: TRBV18; cdr3_nt: TGTGCCAGCTCACCCCAACAGGGTACACAGCCCCAGCATTTT; cdr3_aa: CASSPQQGTQPQHF
j_call: TRBJ2-3; clone_size: -; d_call: -; v_call: TRBV14; cdr3_nt: TGTGCCAGCAGCCAAGATCAGAGTACAGATACGCAGTATTTT; cdr3_aa: CASSQDQSTDTQYF
j_call: TRBJ2-5; clone_size: -; d_call: TRBD2; v_call: TRBV13; cdr3_nt: TGTGCCAGCAGCTTAGTAACGGGGGGACAAGAGACCCAGTACTTC; cdr3_aa: CASSLVTGGQETQYF
j_call: TRBJ2-7; clone_size: once; d_call: -; v_call: TRBV5-5; cdr3_nt: TGTGCCAGCAGCTTGGAAAGGCACGAGCAGTACTTC; cdr3_aa: CASSLERHEQYF
j_call: TRBJ2-5; clone_size: once; d_call: -; v_call: TRBV5-5; cdr3_nt: TGTGCCAGCAGCTTGGGGGTAGGGGGTCAAGAGACCCAGTACTTC; cdr3_aa: CASSLGVGGQETQYF
j_call: TRBJ2-7; clone_size: -; d_call: -; v_call: TRBV28; cdr3_nt: TGTGCCAGCAGTTTATCAGGGCTAGCGACCCCGGAGGAGTACTTC; cdr3_aa: CASSLSGLATPEEYF
j_call: TRBJ2-2; clone_size: -; d_call: -; v_call: TRBV21-1; cdr3_nt: TGTGCCAGCAGCAAACTGGGTGGTTCCGGGGAGCTGTTTTTT; cdr3_aa: CASSKLGGSGELFF
j_call: TRBJ2-6; clone_size: -; d_call: -; v_call: TRBV28; cdr3_nt: TGTGCCAGCAGGGAGCCGGGGGGGGCCAACGTCCTGACTTTC; cdr3_aa: CASREPGGANVLTF
j_call: TRBJ1-1; clone_size: -; d_call: -; v_call: TRBV7-6; cdr3_nt: TGTGCCAGCAGCTTAGGTGCGAGAATGAACACTGAAGCTTTCTTT; cdr3_aa: CASSLGARMNTEAFF
j_call: TRBJ2-6; clone_size: -; d_call: -; v_call: TRBV12-3/TRBV12-4; cdr3_nt: TGTGCCAGCAGCACTGGGGCCAACGTCCTGACTTTC; cdr3_aa: CASSTGANVLTF
j_call: TRBJ1-6; clone_size: -; d_call: -; v_call: TRBV3-1/TRBV3-2; cdr3_nt: TGTGCCAGCAGCCAAAGCGGGACCCTCCACTTT; cdr3_aa: CASSQSGTLHF
j_call: TRBJ1-4; clone_size: -; d_call: -; v_call: TRBV2; cdr3_nt: -; cdr3_aa: CASHSFASGTGNF
j_call: TRBJ1-6; clone_size: -; d_call: -; v_call: TRBV3-1/TRBV3-2; cdr3_nt: TGTGCCAGCAGCCAAAATAGGGGAGGGCACAGGAATTCACCCCTCCACTTT; cdr3_aa: CASSQNRGGHRNSPLHF
j_call: TRBJ1-5; clone_size: -; d_call: TRBD1; v_call: TRBV24-1; cdr3_nt: TGTGCCACCAGTGATTCCCGCACAGGGGGACAGCCCCAGCATTTT; cdr3_aa: CATSDSRTGGQPQHF
j_call: TRBJ2-6; clone_size: -; d_call: -; v_call: TRBV7-8; cdr3_nt: TGTGCCAGCAGCCCCCGATGGAGCTCTGGGGCCAACGTCCTGACTTTC; cdr3_aa: CASSPRWSSGANVLTF
j_call: TRBJ1-4; clone_size: -; d_call: -; v_call: TRBV27; cdr3_nt: TGTGCCAGCAGCGGCGGACTTTATAATAATGAAAAACTGTTTTTT; cdr3_aa: CASSGGLYNNEKLFF
j_call: TRBJ2-1; clone_size: -; d_call: -; v_call: TRBV21-1; cdr3_nt: TGTGCCAGCAGCAAATCGGCGAGCCTTCCCGGGACAGTTAATATTTACAATGAGCAGTTCTTC; cdr3_aa: CASSKSASLPGTVNIYNEQFF
j_call: TRBJ2-3; clone_size: once; d_call: -; v_call: TRBV6-6; cdr3_nt: TGTGCCAGCAGTCGAGCTCTAAGGGGGGAAGGAGATACGCAGTATTTT; cdr3_aa: CASSRALRGEGDTQYF
j_call: TRBJ2-1; clone_size: -; d_call: TRBD2; v_call: TRBV18; cdr3_nt: TGTGCCAGCTCAACCACGGGGGGCAATGAGCAGTTCTTC; cdr3_aa: CASSTTGGNEQFF
j_call: TRBJ2-7; clone_size: once; d_call: -; v_call: TRBV19; cdr3_nt: TGTGCCAGTAGTTTTCAGGGGACTGGGGAGCAGTACTTC; cdr3_aa: CASSFQGTGEQYF
j_call: TRBJ2-1; clone_size: -; d_call: -; v_call: TRBV29-1; cdr3_nt: TGCAGCGTCAGGGACTACAATGAGCAGTTCTTC; cdr3_aa: CSVRDYNEQFF
j_call: TRBJ1-1; clone_size: -; d_call: -; v_call: TRBV12-3/TRBV12-4; cdr3_nt: TGTGCCAGCAGTTTAGAAACAGGGTCTGAAGCTTTCTTT; cdr3_aa: CASSLETGSEAFF
j_call: TRBJ2-7; clone_size: -; d_call: -; v_call: TRBV18; cdr3_nt: TGTGCCAGCTCTCGAGCTGAAGGCTACGAGCAGTACTTC; cdr3_aa: CASSRAEGYEQYF
j_call: TRBJ2-3; clone_size: -; d_call: -; v_call: TRBV11-2; cdr3_nt: TGTGCCAGCAGCCCGACCGTCCCCCTTAGCACAGATACGCAGTATTTT; cdr3_aa: CASSPTVPLSTDTQYF
j_call: TRBJ1-2; clone_size: -; d_call: -; v_call: TRBV2; cdr3_nt: TGTGCCAGCAATTGGCAGCCCCCTGACTATGGCTACACCTTC; cdr3_aa: CASNWQPPDYGYTF
j_call: TRBJ2-7; clone_size: -; d_call: TRBD1; v_call: TRBV9; cdr3_nt: TGTGCCAGCAGCGTAGCTCCGGGACAGGGGACCTACGAGCAGTACTTC; cdr3_aa: CASSVAPGQGTYEQYF
j_call: TRBJ1-6; clone_size: -; d_call: TRBD1; v_call: TRBV3-1/TRBV3-2; cdr3_nt: TGTGCCAGCAGCCATATAGGCGACAGGGGGCAATCACCCCTCCACTTT; cdr3_aa: CASSHIGDRGQSPLHF
j_call: TRBJ2-1; clone_size: -; d_call: TRBD2; v_call: TRBV6-5; cdr3_nt: TGTGCCAGCATCGAAACGGGACTAGCGACTAATGAGCAGTTCTTC; cdr3_aa: CASIETGLATNEQFF
j_call: TRBJ1-4; clone_size: -; d_call: -; v_call: TRBV28; cdr3_nt: TGTGCCAGCAGCCAGCCGGGGGGGAATAGTGAAAAACTGTTTTTT; cdr3_aa: CASSQPGGNSEKLFF
j_call: TRBJ2-1; clone_size: once; d_call: -; v_call: TRBV7-3; cdr3_nt: TGTGCCAGCAGCCCAACCTCGGGACACAATGAGCAGTTCTTC; cdr3_aa: CASSPTSGHNEQFF
j_call: TRBJ1-1; clone_size: -; d_call: -; v_call: TRBV7-3; cdr3_nt: TGTGCCAGCAGCCATGGTTCGGGGCTGGCTGAAGCTTTCTTT; cdr3_aa: CASSHGSGLAEAFF
j_call: TRBJ1-1; clone_size: -; d_call: -; v_call: TRBV13; cdr3_nt: TGTGCCAGCAGCGCCCGCGGCGGACCCACTGAAGCTTTCTTT; cdr3_aa: CASSARGGPTEAFF
j_call: TRBJ2-3; clone_size: few; d_call: -; v_call: TRBV2; cdr3_nt: TGTGCCAGCCAATACTTAACAGATACGCAGTATTTT; cdr3_aa: CASQYLTDTQYF
j_call: TRBJ2-6; clone_size: -; d_call: -; v_call: TRBV18; cdr3_nt: TGTGCCAGCTCACCCCCTGGTGTCTCTGGGGCCAACGTCCTGACTTTC; cdr3_aa: CASSPPGVSGANVLTF
j_call: TRBJ2-2; clone_size: -; d_call: TRBD1; v_call: TRBV9; cdr3_nt: TGTGCCACCCAACAGGGGGCGAACACCGGGGAGCTGTTTTTT; cdr3_aa: CATQQGANTGELFF
j_call: TRBJ2-1; clone_size: -; d_call: TRBD1; v_call: TRBV5-1; cdr3_nt: TGCGCCAGCAGCTCTGGGGTCCTACAGGGGTTACAGTTCTTC; cdr3_aa: CASSSGVLQGLQFF
j_call: TRBJ2-7; clone_size: -; d_call: TRBD1; v_call: TRBV28; cdr3_nt: TGTGCCAGCAGTTTATCCCCCGGGACAGGGAACTCCTACGAGCAGTACTTC; cdr3_aa: CASSLSPGTGNSYEQYF
j_call: TRBJ2-2; clone_size: -; d_call: -; v_call: TRBV19; cdr3_nt: TGTGCCAGTAGTTTTCCCCTAGACACCCCGAACACCGGGGAGCTGTTTTTT; cdr3_aa: CASSFPLDTPNTGELFF
j_call: TRBJ2-3; clone_size: -; d_call: -; v_call: TRBV9; cdr3_nt: TGTGCCAGCAGCGTAGCGAGGGGGTCGGATACGCAGTATTTT; cdr3_aa: CASSVARGSDTQYF
j_call: TRBJ2-7; clone_size: -; d_call: TRBD1; v_call: TRBV28; cdr3_nt: TGTGCCATCATAAAGCGGACAGGGCTCAGCTCCTACGAGCAGTACTTC; cdr3_aa: CAIIKRTGLSSYEQYF
j_call: TRBJ2-2; clone_size: -; d_call: TRBD2; v_call: TRBV19; cdr3_nt: TGTGCCAGTAGTATTATCGGGCTTCGAGCGGGAGGGAAAACCGGGGAGCTGTTTTTT; cdr3_aa: CASSIIGLRAGGKTGELFF
j_call: TRBJ2-5; clone_size: once; d_call: -; v_call: TRBV7-8; cdr3_nt: TGTGCCAGCAGCCGGGCGGTTATGGAGACCCAGTACTTC; cdr3_aa: CASSRAVMETQYF
j_call: TRBJ2-7; clone_size: -; d_call: TRBD1; v_call: TRBV6-5; cdr3_nt: TGTGCCAGCAGTTCCTACAGGGGCTCCTACGAGCAGTACTTC; cdr3_aa: CASSSYRGSYEQYF
j_call: TRBJ1-2; clone_size: -; d_call: TRBD1; v_call: TRBV19; cdr3_nt: TGTGCCAGTATGCCGGGACAGAGCTATGGCTACACCTTC; cdr3_aa: CASMPGQSYGYTF
j_call: TRBJ2-7; clone_size: -; d_call: TRBD1; v_call: TRBV5-5; cdr3_nt: TGTGCCAGCAGCTTGGACCACAGGGGGCGGGAGCAGTACTTC; cdr3_aa: CASSLDHRGREQYF
j_call: TRBJ2-7; clone_size: -; d_call: -; v_call: TRBV4-2; cdr3_nt: TGTGCCAGCAGCCAGGGAGTTAGCGGAGTTTCCTACGAGCAGTACTTC; cdr3_aa: CASSQGVSGVSYEQYF